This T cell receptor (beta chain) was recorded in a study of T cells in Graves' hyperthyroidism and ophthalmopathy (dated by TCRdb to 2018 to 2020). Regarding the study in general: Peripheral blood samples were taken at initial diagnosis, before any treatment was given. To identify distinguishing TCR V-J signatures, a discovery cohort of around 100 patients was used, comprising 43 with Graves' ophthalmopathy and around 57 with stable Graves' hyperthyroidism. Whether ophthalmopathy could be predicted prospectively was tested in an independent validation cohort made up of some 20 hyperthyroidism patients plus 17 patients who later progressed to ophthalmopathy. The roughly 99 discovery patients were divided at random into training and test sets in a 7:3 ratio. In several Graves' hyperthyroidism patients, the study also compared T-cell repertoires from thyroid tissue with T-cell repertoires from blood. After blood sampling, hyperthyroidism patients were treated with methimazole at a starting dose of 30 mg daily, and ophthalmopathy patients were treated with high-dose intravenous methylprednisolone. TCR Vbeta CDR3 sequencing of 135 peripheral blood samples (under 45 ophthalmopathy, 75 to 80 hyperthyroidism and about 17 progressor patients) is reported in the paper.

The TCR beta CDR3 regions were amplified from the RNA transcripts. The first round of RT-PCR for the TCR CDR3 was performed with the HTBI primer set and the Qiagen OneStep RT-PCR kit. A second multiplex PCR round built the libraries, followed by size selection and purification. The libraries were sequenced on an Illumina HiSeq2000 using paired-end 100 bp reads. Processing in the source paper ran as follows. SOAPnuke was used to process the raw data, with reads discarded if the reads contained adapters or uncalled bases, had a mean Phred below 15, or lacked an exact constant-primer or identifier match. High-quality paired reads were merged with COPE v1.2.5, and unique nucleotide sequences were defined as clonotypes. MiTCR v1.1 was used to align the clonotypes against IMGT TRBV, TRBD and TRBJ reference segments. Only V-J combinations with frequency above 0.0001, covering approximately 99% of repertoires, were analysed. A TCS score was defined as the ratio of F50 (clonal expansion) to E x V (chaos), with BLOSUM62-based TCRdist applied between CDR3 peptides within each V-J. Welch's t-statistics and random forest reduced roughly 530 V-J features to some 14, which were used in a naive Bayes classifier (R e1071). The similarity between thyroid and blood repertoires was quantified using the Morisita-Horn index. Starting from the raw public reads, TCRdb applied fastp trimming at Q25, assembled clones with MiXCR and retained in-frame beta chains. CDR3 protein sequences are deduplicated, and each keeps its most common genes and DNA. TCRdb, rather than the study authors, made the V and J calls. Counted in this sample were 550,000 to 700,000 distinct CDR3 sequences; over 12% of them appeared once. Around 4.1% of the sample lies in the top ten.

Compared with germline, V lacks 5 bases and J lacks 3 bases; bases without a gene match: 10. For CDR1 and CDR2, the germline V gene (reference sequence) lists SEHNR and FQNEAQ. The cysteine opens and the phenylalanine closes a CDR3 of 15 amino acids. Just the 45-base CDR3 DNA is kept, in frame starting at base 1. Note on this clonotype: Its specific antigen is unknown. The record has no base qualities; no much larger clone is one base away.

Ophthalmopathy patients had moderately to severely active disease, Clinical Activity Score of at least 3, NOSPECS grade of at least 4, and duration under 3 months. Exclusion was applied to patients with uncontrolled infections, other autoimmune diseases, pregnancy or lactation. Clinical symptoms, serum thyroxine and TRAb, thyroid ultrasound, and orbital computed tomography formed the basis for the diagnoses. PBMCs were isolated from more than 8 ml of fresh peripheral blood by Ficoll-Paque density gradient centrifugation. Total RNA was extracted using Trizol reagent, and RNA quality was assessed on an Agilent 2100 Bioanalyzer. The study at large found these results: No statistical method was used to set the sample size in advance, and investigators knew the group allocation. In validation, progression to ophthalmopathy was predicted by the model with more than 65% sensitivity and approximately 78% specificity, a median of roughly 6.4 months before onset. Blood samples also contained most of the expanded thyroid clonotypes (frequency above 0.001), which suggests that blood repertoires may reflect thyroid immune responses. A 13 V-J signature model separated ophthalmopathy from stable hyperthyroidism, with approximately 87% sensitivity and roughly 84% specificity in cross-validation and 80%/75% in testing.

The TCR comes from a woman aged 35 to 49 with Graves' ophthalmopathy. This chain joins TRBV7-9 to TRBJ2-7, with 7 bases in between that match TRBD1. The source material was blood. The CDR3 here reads CASSGSRQGNYEQYF. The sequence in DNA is TGTGCCAGCAGCGGCAGCAGACAGGGAAACTACGAGCAGTACTTC.